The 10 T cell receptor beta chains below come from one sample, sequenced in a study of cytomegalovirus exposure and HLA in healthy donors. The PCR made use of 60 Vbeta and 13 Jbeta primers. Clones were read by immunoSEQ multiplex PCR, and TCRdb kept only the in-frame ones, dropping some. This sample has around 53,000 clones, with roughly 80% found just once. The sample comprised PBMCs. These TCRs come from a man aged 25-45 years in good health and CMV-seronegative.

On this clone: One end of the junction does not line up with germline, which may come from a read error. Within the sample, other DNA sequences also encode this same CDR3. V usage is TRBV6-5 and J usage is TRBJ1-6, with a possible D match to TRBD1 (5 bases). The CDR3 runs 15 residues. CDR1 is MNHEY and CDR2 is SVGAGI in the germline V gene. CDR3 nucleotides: TGTGCCAGCAGTTACTCGGGGCAGGCCGATTCCCCCCTCCACTTT. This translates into CASSYSGQADSPLHF.

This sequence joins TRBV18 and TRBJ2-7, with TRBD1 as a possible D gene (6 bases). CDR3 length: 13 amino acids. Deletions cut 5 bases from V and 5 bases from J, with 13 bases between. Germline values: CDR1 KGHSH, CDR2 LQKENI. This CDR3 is CASSTQGRDEQYF. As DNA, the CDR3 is TGTGCCAGCTCAACCCAGGGGCGGGACGAGCAGTACTTC.

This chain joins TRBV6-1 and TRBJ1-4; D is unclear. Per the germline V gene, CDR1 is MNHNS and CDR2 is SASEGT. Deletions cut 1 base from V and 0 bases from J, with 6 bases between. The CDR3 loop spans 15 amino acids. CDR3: CASSEVPATNEKLFF. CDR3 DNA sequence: TGTGCCAGCAGTGAAGTCCCAGCAACTAATGAAAAACTGTTTTTT.

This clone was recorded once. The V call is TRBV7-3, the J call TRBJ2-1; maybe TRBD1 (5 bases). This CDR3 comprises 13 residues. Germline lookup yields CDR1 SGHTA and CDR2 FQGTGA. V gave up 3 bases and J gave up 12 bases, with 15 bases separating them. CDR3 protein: CASSFQAGKRQFF. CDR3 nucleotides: TGTGCCAGCAGCTTCCAGGCAGGGAAAAGGCAGTTCTTC.

The CDR3 loop reads CASNSPGRTGELFF. CDR3 DNA: TGTGCCAGCAATAGTCCAGGGCGGACCGGGGAGCTGTTTTTT. The chain joins TRBV7-8 to TRBJ2-2, with D possibly being TRBD1 (5 bases). The CDR3 is 14 amino acids. In germline, CDR1 is SGHVS, CDR2 FQNEAQ. V was shortened by 7 bases and J by 5 bases, with 14 bases between the two germline ends.

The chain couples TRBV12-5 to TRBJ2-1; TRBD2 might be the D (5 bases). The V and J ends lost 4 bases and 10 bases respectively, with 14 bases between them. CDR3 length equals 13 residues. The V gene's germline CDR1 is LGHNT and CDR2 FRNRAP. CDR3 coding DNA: TGTGCTAGTGGTTATTACGGTGGCGGGGAGCAGTTCTTC. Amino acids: CASGYYGGGEQFF. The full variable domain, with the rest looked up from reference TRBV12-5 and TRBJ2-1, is DARVTQTPRHKVTEMGQEVTMRCQPILGHNTVFWYRQTMMQGLELLAYFRNRAPLDDSGMPKDRFSAEMPDATLATLKIQPSEPRDSAVYFCASGYYGGGEQFFGPGTRLTVL.

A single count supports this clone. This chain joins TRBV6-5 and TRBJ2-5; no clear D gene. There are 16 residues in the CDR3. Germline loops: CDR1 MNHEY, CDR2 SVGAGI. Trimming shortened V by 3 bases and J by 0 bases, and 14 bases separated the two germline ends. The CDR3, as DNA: TGTGCCAGCAGTTATTACACCGCACCCAACCAAGAGACCCAGTACTTC. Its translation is CASSYYTAPNQETQYF.

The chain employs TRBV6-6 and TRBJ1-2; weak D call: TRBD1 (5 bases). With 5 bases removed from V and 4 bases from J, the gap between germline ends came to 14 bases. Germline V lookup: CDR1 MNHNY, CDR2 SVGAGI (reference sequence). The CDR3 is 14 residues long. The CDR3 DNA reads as TGTGCCAGCAGTACCGTCGACAGAGTCTATGGCTACACCTTC. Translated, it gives CASSTVDRVYGYTF.

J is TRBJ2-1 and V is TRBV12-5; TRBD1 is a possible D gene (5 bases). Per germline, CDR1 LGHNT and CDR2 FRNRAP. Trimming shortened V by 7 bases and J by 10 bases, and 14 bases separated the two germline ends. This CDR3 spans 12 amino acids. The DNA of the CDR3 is TGTGCTAGTGCCTCAGGGTTTGGCGAGCAGTTCTTC. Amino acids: CASASGFGEQFF. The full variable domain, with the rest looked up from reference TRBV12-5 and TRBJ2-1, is DARVTQTPRHKVTEMGQEVTMRCQPILGHNTVFWYRQTMMQGLELLAYFRNRAPLDDSGMPKDRFSAEMPDATLATLKIQPSEPRDSAVYFCASASGFGEQFFGPGTRLTVL.

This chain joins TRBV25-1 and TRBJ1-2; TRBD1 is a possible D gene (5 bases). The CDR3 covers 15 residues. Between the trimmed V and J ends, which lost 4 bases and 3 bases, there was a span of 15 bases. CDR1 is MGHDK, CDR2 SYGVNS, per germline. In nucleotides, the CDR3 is TGTGCCAGCAGTGCCGGGGGGGTTTCACACTATGGCTACACCTTC. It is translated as CASSAGGVSHYGYTF.